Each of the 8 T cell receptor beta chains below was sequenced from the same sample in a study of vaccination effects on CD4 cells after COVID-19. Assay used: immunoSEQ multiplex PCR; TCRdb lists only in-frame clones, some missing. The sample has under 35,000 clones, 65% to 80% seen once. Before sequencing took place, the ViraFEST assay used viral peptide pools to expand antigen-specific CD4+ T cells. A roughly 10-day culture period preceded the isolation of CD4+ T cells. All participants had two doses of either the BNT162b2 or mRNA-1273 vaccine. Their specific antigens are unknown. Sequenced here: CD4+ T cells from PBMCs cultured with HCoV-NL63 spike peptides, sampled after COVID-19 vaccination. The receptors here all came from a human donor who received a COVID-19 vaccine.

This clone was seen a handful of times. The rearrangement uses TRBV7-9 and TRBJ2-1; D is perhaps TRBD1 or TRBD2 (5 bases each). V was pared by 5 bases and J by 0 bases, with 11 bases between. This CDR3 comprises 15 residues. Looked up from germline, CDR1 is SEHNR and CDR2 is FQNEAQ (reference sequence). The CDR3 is CASSLRDGSYNEQFF. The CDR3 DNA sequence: TGTGCCAGCAGCCTCCGGGACGGCTCCTACAATGAGCAGTTCTTC.

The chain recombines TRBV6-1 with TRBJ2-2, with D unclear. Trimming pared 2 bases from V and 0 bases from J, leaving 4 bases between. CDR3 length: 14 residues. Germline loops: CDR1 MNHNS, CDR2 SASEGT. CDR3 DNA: TGTGCCAGCAGTGAAACCGCGAACACCGGGGAGCTGTTTTTT. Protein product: CASSETANTGELFF.

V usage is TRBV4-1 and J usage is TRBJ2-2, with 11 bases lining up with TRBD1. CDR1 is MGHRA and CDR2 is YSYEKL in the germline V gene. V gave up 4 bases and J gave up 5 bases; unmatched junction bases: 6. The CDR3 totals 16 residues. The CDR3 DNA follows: TGCGCCAGCAGCCTCCGGACAGGGGGCGAAACCGGGGAGCTGTTTTTT. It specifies CASSLRTGGETGELFF.

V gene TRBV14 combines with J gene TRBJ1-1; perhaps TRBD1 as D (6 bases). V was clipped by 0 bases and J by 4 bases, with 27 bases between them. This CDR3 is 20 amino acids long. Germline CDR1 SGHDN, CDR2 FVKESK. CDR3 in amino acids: CASSQDDYRDIRRVFTEAFF. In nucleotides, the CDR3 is TGTGCCAGCAGCCAAGATGATTATAGGGACATCCGGAGGGTATTCACTGAAGCTTTCTTT.

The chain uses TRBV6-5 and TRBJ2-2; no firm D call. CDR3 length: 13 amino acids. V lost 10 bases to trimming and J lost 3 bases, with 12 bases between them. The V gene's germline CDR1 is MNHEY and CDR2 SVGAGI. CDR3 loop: CATRFSDTGELFF. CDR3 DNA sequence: TGTGCCACCCGGTTCAGCGACACCGGGGAGCTGTTTTTT.

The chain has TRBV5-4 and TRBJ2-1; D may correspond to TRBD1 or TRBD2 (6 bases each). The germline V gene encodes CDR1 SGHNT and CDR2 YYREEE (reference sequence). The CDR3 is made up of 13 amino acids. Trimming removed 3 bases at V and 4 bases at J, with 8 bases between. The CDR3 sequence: CASSSGAYNEQFF. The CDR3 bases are TGTGCCAGCAGCTCGGGGGCTTACAATGAGCAGTTCTTC.

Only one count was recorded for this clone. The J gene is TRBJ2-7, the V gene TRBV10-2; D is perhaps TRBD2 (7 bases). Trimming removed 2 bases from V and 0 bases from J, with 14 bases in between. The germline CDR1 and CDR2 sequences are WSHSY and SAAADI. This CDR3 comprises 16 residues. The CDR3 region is CASSEGGAQSSYEQYF. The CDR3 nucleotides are TGCGCCAGCAGTGAGGGGGGGGCTCAGAGCTCCTACGAGCAGTACTTC.

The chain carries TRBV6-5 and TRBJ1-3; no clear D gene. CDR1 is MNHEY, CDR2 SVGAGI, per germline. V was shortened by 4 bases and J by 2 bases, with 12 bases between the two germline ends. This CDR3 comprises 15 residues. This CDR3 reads CASSSAITAGNTIYF. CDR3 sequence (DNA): TGTGCCAGCAGTTCAGCGATAACCGCTGGAAACACCATATATTTT.